This T cell receptor (beta chain) was documented in a study of identical twins. Study-level results: For monozygotic twins, models underestimated out-of-frame TCR alpha sharing. Conclusions relied on cross-sectional statistical analysis, not following the same donors. Some out-of-frame alpha sequences were shared by twins, and these showed excess low generation probability.

This clonotype was counted many times. Its antigen is unknown. TCRdb reanalysed the 5' RACE reads using MiXCR and keeps one entry per CDR3 protein. The table has about 460,000 distinct CDR3 sequences, approximately 14% seen once. Germline V CDR1 and CDR2: MNHEY, SMNVEV (reference sequence). Trimming shortened V by 6 bases and J by 11 bases, and 21 bases separated the two germline ends. CDR3 size: 14 residues. Healthy Caucasians, and only they, were the donors. These data are also associated with another study on yellow fever vaccine responses in identical twins.

The TCR comes from a woman aged 18-29 years in good health. The sequenced sample was CD4+ T cells sorted from blood. The chain joins TRBV27 to TRBJ2-3; D might be TRBD2 (5 bases). The CDR3 sequence: CASSQVGLARRQYF. Here the CDR3 DNA reads TGTGCCAGCAGCCAAGTTGGGCTAGCTCGTAGGCAGTATTTT.